This T cell receptor (beta chain) was identified in a study of T cells in Graves' hyperthyroidism and ophthalmopathy. Notes on the study in general: A 13 V-J signature model discriminated ophthalmopathy versus stable hyperthyroidism.

Exclusions: uncontrolled infection, other autoimmune disease, pregnancy, lactation. It was at first hyperthyroidism diagnosis, before any ophthalmopathy symptoms, that the blood sample was taken. This clonotype was detected ten times or more. The target antigen is unknown. RNA transcripts gave rise to amplified TCR beta CDR3 regions. RT-PCR in the first round (using the HTBI primer set) targeted the TCR CDR3. TCRdb reprocessed the multiplex PCR reads via MiXCR and lists one record per CDR3 protein. Among about 130,000 distinct CDR3 sequences listed, roughly a fifth were seen once. V dropped 0 bases and J dropped 1 base, with 13 bases sitting between them. Germline CDR1 MGHRA, CDR2 YSYEKL. The CDR3 has 16 residues.

V gene TRBV4-1 combines with J gene TRBJ2-7; weak D call: TRBD1 (6 bases). This receptor was obtained from a woman in her 50s with Graves' hyperthyroidism that later progressed to Graves' ophthalmopathy. Sequenced input: blood. The CDR3 sequence: CASSQDNRAYSYEQYF. The CDR3 DNA follows: TGCGCCAGCAGCCAAGATAACAGGGCCTATTCCTACGAGCAGTACTTC.